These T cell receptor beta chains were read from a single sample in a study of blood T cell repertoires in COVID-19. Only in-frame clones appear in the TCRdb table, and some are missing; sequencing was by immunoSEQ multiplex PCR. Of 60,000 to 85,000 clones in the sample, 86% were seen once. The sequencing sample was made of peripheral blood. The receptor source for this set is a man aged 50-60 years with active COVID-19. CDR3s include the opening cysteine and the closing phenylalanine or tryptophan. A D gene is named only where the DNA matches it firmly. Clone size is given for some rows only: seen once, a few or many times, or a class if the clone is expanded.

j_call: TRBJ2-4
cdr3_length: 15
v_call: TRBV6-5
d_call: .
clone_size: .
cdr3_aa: CASSNPGVAKNIQYF
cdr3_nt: TGTGCCAGCAGTAACCCCGGAGTAGCCAAAAACATTCAGTACTTC

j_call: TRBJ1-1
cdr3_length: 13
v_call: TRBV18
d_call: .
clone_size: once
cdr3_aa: CASSPAGGQGGDF
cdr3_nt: TGTGCCAGCTCACCGGCGGGGGGCCAGGGCGGAGACTTT

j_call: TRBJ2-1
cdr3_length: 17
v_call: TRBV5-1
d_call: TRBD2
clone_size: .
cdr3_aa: CASTRATSGRRDNEQFF
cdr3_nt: TGCGCCAGCACCCGGGCGACTAGCGGGAGGAGGGACAATGAGCAGTTCTTC

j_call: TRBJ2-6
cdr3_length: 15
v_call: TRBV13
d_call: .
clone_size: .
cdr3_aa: CASSLGGVGANVLTF
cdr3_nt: TGTGCCAGCAGCTTAGGAGGGGTGGGGGCCAACGTCCTGACTTTC

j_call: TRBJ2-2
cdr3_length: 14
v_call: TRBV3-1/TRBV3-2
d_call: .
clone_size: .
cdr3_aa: CASSRRLGTGELFF
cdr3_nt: TGTGCCAGCAGCCGCAGACTAGGAACCGGGGAGCTGTTTTTT

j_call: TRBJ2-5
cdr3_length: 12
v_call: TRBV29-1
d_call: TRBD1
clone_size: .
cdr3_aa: CSVVGQQETQYF
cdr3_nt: TGCAGCGTTGTGGGACAGCAAGAGACCCAGTACTTC

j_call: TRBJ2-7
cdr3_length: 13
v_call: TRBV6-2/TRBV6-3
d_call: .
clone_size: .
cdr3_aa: CASSYRVSYEQYF
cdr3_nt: TGTGCCAGCAGTTACCGGGTTTCCTACGAGCAGTACTTC

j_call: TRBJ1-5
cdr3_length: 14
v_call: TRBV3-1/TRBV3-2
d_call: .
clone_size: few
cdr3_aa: CASSQSEVNQPQHF
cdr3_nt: TGTGCCAGCAGCCAATCCGAGGTGAATCAGCCCCAGCATTTT

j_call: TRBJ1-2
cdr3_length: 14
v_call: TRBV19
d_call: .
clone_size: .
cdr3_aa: CASSPQGYTYGYTF
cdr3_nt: TGTGCCAGTAGTCCGCAGGGCTACACTTATGGCTACACCTTC

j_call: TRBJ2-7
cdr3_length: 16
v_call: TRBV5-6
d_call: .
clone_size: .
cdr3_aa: CASSLAGQGDAYEQYF
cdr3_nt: TGTGCCAGCAGCTTGGCCGGTCAGGGCGATGCCTACGAGCAGTACTTC

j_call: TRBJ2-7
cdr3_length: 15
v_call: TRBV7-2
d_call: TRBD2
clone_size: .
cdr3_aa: CASSPWGGGTYEQYF
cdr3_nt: TGTGCCAGCAGCCCTTGGGGGGGAGGGACCTACGAGCAGTACTTC

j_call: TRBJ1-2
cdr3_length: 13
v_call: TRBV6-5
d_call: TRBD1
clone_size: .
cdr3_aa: CASRIQGEDGYTF
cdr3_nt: TGTGCCAGCAGGATACAGGGGGAGGATGGCTACACCTTC

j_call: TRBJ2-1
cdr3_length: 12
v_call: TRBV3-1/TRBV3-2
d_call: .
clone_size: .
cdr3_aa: CASSQRNNEQFF
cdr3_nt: TGTGCCAGCAGCCAGAGGAACAATGAGCAGTTCTTC

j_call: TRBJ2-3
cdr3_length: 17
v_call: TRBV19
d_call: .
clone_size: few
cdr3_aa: CASSIRNRHSFTDTQYF
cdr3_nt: TGTGCCAGTAGTATCCGGAACAGACACTCATTCACAGATACGCAGTATTTT

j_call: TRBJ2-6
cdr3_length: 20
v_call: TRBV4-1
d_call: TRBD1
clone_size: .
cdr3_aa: CASSQGTPGTGPSGANVLTF
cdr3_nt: TGCGCCAGCAGCCAAGGAACCCCCGGGACAGGCCCCTCTGGGGCCAACGTCCTGACTTTC

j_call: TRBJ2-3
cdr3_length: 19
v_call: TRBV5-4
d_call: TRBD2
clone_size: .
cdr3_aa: CASRPIGTSGGRPDYTQYF
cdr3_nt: TGTGCCAGCAGACCGATTGGGACTAGCGGGGGACGTCCCGATTATACGCAGTATTTT

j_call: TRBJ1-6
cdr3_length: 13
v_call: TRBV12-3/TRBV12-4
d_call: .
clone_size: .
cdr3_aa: CASSPGWAPPLHF
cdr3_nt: TGTGCCAGCAGCCCTGGCTGGGCGCCACCCCTCCACTTT

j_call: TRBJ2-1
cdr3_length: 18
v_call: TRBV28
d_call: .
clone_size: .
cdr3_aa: CASISVGGARLRIDEQFF
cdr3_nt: TGTGCCAGCATCTCTGTGGGGGGGGCACGGCTTAGGATTGATGAGCAGTTCTTC

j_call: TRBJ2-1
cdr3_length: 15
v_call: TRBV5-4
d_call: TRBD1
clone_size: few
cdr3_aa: CASSSEDRGGNEQFF
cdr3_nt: TGTGCCAGCAGCTCGGAGGACAGGGGAGGAAATGAGCAGTTCTTC

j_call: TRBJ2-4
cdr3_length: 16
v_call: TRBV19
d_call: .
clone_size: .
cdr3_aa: CASSSRTELAKNIQYF
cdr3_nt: TGTGCCAGTAGTAGCAGGACAGAGCTAGCCAAAAACATTCAGTACTTC

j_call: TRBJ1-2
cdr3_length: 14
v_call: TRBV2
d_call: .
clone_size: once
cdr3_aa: CASDIEPTGYGYTF
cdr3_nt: TGTGCCAGCGATATAGAGCCTACCGGCTATGGCTACACCTTC

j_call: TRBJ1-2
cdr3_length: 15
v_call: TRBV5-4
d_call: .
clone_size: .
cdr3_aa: CASSSSGQGGYGYTF
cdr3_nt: TGTGCCAGCAGCTCATCCGGGCAGGGAGGCTATGGCTACACCTTC

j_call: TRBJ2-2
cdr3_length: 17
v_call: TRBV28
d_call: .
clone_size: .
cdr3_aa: CASLGVRRGLNTGELFF
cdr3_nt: TGTGCCAGCCTAGGGGTGAGAAGGGGCTTGAACACCGGGGAGCTGTTTTTT

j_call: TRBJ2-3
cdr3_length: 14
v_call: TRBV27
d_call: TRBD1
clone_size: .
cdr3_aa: CASTSDRSTDTQYF
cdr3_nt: TGTGCCAGCACCTCGGACAGGAGCACAGATACGCAGTATTTT

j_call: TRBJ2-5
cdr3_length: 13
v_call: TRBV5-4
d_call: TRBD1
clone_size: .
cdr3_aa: CASSRDSEETQYF
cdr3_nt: TGTGCCAGCAGCCGGGACAGTGAAGAGACCCAGTACTTC

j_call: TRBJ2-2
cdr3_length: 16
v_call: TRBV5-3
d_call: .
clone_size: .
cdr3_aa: CARSQVPQRAAGELFF
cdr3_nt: TGTGCCAGAAGCCAAGTTCCACAGAGAGCGGCCGGGGAGCTGTTTTTT

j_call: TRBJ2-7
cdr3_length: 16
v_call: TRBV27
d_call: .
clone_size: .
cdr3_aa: CASSRLEGLNADEQYF
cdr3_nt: TGTGCCAGCAGCCGTCTCGAGGGCCTGAATGCCGACGAGCAGTACTTC

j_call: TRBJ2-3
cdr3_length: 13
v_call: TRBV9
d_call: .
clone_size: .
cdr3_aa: CASSAGGLDTQYF
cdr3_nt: TGTGCCAGCAGCGCAGGAGGATTAGATACGCAGTATTTT

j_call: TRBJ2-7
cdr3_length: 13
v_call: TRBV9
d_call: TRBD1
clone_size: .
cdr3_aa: CASSRDRGREQYF
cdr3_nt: TGTGCCAGCAGTCGGGACAGGGGGCGCGAGCAGTACTTC

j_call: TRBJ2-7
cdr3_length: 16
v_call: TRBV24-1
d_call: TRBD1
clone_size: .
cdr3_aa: CATSDGPGQYGYEQYF
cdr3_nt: TGTGCCACCAGTGATGGACCGGGACAGTACGGCTACGAGCAGTACTTC

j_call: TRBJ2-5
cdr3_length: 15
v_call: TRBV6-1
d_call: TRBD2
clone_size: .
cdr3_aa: CASSEFSGGQETQYF
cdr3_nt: TGTGCCAGCAGTGAATTTAGCGGGGGGCAAGAGACCCAGTACTTC

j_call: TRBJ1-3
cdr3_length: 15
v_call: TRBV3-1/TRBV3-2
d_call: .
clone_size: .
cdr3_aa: CASSQAGALGNTIYF
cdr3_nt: TGTGCCAGCAGCCAAGCAGGCGCCCTTGGAAACACCATATATTTT

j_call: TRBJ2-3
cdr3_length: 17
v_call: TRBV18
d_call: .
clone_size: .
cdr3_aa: CASSRIRNTGGTDTQYF
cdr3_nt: TGTGCCAGCTCACGTATACGGAACACGGGCGGGACAGATACGCAGTATTTT

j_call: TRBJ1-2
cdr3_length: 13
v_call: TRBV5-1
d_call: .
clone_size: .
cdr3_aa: CASSLSQGYGYTF
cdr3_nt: TGCGCCAGCAGCTTGTCGCAGGGGTATGGCTACACCTTC

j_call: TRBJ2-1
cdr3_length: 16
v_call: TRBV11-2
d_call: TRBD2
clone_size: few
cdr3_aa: CASSLISGIGPNEQFF
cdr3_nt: TGTGCCAGCAGCTTAATCAGCGGGATCGGTCCCAATGAGCAGTTCTTC

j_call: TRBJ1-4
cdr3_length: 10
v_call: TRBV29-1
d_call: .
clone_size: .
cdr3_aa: CVGGNEKLFF
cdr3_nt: TGCGTAGGCGGGAATGAAAAACTGTTTTTT

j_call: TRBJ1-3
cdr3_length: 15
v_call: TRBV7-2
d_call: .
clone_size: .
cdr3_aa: CASSWTPGSRNTIYF
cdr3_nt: TGTGCCAGCAGCTGGACCCCAGGGTCACGAAACACCATATATTTT

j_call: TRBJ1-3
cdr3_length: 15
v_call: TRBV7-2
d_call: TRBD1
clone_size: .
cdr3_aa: CASSTDRETGNTIYF
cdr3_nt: TGTGCCAGCAGCACCGACAGGGAAACTGGAAACACCATATATTTT

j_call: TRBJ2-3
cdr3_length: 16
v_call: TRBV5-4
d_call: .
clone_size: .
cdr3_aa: CASSLGAAHRADTQYF
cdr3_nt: TGTGCCAGCAGCTTGGGTGCGGCCCACCGGGCAGATACGCAGTATTTT

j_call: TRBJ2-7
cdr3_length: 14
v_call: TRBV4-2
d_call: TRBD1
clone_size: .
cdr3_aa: CASSPRQGSYEQYF
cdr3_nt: TGTGCCAGCAGCCCACGACAGGGGTCCTACGAGCAGTACTTC

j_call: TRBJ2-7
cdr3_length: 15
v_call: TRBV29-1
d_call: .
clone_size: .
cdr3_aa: CSVEIEGRAGLEQYF
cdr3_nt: TGCAGCGTGGAGATAGAGGGGCGAGCGGGTCTGGAGCAGTACTTC

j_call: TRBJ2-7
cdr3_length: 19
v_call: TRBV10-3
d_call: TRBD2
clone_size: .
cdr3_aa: CAISNLLRTSGGAFGEQYF
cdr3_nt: TGTGCCATCAGTAATCTTCTCCGGACTAGCGGGGGGGCGTTTGGCGAGCAGTACTTC

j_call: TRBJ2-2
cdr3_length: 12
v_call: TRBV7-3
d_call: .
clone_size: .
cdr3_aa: CASSSYGGELFF
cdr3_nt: TGTGCCAGCAGCTCCTACGGTGGGGAGCTGTTTTTT

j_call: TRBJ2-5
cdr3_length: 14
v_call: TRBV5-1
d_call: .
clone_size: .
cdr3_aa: CASSRQWGGETQYF
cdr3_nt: TGCGCCAGCAGTCGGCAGTGGGGAGGCGAGACCCAGTACTTC

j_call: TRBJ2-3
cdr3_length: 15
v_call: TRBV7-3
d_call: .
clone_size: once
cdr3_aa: CASARGGGNKDTQYF
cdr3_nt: TGTGCCAGCGCCAGAGGGGGAGGGAACAAGGATACGCAGTATTTT

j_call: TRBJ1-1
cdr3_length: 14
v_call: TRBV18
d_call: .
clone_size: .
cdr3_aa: CASSPLEGWTEAFF
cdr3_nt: TGTGCCAGCTCACCACTGGAGGGTTGGACTGAAGCTTTCTTT

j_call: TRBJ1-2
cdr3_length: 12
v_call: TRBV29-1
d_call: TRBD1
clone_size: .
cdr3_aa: CSAGQASDGYTF
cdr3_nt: TGCAGCGCCGGACAGGCGTCGGATGGCTACACCTTC

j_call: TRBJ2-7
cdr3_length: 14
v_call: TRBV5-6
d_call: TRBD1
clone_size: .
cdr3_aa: CASSLGRGSYEQYF
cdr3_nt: TGTGCCAGCAGCTTGGGCAGGGGGTCCTACGAGCAGTACTTC

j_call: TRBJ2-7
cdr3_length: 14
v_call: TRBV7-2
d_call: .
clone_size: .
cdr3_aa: CASSLQGGTYEQYF
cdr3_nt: TGTGCCAGCAGCTTGCAAGGCGGGACCTACGAGCAGTACTTC

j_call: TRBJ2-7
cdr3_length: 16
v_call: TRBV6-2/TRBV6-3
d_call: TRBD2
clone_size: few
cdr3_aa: CASSPRGGLYSYEQYF
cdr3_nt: TGTGCCAGCAGTCCCCGGGGGGGGCTTTACTCCTACGAGCAGTACTTC

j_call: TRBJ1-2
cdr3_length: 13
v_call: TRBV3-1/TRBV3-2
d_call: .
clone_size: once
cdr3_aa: CASSHSEGLGYTF
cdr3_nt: TGTGCCAGCAGCCATTCCGAGGGTCTCGGCTACACCTTC